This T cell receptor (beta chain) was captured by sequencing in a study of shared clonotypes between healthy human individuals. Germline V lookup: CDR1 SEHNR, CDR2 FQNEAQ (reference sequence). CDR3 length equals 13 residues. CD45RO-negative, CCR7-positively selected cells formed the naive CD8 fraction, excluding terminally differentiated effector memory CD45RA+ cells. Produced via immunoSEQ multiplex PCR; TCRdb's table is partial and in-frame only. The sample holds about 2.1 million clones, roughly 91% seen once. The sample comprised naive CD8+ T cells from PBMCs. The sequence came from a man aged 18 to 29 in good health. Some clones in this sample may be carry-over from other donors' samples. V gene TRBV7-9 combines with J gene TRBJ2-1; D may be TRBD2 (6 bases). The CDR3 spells CSTRDSGTDEQFF. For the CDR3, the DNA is TGTTCCACCCGGGACTCGGGAACTGATGAGCAGTTCTTC.